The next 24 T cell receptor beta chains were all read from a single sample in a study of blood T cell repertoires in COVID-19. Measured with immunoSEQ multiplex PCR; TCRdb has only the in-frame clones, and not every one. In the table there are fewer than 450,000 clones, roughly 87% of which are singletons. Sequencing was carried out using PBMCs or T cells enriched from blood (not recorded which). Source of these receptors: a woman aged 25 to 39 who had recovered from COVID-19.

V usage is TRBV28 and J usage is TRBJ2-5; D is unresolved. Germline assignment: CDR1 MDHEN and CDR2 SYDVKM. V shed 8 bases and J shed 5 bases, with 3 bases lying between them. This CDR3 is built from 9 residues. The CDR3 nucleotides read TGTGCCAGCGGCGAGACCCAGTACTTC. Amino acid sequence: CASGETQYF.

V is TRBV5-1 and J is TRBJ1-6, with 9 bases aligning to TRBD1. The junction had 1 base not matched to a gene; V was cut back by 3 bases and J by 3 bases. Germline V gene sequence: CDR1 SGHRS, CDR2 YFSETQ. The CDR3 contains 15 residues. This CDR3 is CASSWTGDYNSPLHF. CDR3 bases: TGCGCCAGCAGCTGGACAGGGGACTATAATTCACCCCTCCACTTT.

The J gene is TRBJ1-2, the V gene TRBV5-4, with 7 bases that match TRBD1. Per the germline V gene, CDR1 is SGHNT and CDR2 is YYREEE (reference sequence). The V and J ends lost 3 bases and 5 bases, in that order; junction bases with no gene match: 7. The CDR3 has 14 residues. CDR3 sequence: CASSSGQETYGYTF. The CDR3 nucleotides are TGTGCCAGCAGCTCTGGACAGGAAACATATGGCTACACCTTC.

The CDR3 nucleotides read TGTGCCAGTAGTACTGGGACAGTCACAACTAATGAAAAACTGTTTTTT. It yields the protein CASSTGTVTTNEKLFF. The V gene is TRBV19, the J gene TRBJ1-4; TRBD1 matches 7 bases. This CDR3 has 16 residues. V lost 4 bases and J lost 0; bases outside the gene matches: 5. Germline V gene lookup returns CDR1 LNHDA and CDR2 SQIVND (reference sequence).

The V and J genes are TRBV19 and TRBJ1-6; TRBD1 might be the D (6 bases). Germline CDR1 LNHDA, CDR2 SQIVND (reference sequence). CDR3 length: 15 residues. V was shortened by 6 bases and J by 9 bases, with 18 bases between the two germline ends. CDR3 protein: CASSLGGARSSPLHF. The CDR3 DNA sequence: TGTGCCAGTAGCTTAGGGGGGGCTCGCTCTTCACCCCTCCACTTT.

CDR3 amino acids: CASSYALRGEQYF. CDR3 sequence (DNA): TGTGCCAGCAGTTACGCGCTCAGGGGGGAGCAGTACTTC. The chain is built from TRBV6-5 and TRBJ2-7, with 7 bases lining up with TRBD1. The CDR3 extends over 13 amino acids. The V and J ends lost 2 bases and 7 bases, in that order; junction bases with no gene match: 5. Germline V CDR1 and CDR2: MNHEY, SVGAGI.

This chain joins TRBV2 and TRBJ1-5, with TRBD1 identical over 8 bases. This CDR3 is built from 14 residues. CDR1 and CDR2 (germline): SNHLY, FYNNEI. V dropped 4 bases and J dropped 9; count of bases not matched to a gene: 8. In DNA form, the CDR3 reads TGTGCCAGCAGTGTTTCAGGGGGCGAGGGGCCCCAGCATTTT. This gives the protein CASSVSGGEGPQHF.

The DNA for the CDR3 is TGTGCCAGTAACTCAAACAGGGGGCTCGCCGGGGAGCTGTTTTTT. This translates into CASNSNRGLAGELFF. The chain links TRBV6-5 to TRBJ2-2, with 9 bases aligning to TRBD1. The CDR3 is 15 amino acids. Germline V CDR1 and CDR2: MNHEY, SVGAGI. The V gene end was trimmed by 9 bases and the J gene end by 6 bases; junction bases not matched to a gene: 11.

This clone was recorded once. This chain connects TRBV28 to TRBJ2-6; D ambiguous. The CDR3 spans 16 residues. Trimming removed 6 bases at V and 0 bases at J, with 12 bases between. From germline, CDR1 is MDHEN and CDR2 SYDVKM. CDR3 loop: CASSPGLSSGANVLTF. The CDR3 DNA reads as TGTGCCAGCAGCCCAGGATTAAGCTCTGGGGCCAACGTCCTGACTTTC.

The CDR3 loop reads CASSRDTSSYNEQFF. Here the CDR3 DNA reads TGTGCCAGCAGCCGGGACACAAGCTCCTACAATGAGCAGTTCTTC. The chain carries TRBV7-6 and TRBJ2-1, with a weak D call TRBD1 (6 bases). This CDR3 comprises 15 residues. Trimming pared 5 bases from V and 0 bases from J, leaving 11 bases between. From germline, CDR1 is SGHVS and CDR2 FNYEAQ.

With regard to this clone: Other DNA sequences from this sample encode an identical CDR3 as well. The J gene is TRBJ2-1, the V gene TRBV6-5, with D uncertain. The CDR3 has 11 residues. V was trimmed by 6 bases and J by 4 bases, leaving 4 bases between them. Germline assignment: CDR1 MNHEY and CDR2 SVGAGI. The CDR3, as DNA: TGTGCCAGCAGACATTACAATGAGCAGTTCTTC. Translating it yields CASRHYNEQFF.

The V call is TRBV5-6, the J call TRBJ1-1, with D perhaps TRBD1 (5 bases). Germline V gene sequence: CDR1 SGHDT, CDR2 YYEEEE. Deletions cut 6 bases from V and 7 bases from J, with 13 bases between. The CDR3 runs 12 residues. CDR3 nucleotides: TGTGCCAGCACCAATGCGGGGGTTGAAGCTTTCTTT. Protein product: CASTNAGVEAFF.

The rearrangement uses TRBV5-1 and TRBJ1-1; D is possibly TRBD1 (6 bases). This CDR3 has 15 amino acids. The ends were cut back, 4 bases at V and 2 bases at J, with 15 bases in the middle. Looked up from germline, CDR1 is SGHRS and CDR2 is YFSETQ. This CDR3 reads CASSRVGQINTEAFF. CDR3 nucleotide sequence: TGCGCCAGCAGCAGGGTTGGACAGATCAACACTGAAGCTTTCTTT. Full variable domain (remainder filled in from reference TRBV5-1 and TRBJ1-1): KAGVTQTPRYLIKTRGQQVTLSCSPISGHRSVSWYQQTPGQGLQFLFEYFSETQRNKGNFPGRFSGRQFSNSRSEMNVSTLELGDSALYLCASSRVGQINTEAFFGQGTRLTVV.

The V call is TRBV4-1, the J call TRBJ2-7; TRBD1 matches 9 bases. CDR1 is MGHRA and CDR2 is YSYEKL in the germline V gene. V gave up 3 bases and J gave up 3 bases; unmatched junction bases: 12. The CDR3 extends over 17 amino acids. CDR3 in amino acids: CASSHASSGTGNYEQYF. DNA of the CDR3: TGCGCCAGCAGCCACGCCTCATCCGGGACAGGGAACTACGAGCAGTACTTC.

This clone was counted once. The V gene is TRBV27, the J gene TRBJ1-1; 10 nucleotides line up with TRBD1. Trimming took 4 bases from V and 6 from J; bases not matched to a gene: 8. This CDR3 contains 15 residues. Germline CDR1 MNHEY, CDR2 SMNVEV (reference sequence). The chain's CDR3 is CASSSRRTGGSEAFF. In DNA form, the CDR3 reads TGTGCCAGCAGTTCTCGAAGGACAGGGGGATCTGAAGCTTTCTTT.

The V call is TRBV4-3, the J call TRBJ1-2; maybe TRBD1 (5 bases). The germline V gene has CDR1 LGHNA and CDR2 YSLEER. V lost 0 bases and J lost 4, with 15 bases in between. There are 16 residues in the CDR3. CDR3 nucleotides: TGCGCCAGCAGCCAAGATAGGGCAGGGTATGGCTATGGCTACACCTTC. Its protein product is CASSQDRAGYGYGYTF.

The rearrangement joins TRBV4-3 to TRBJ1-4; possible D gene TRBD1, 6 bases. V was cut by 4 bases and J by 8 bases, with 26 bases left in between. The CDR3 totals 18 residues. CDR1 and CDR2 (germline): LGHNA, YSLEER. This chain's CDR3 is CASSPRGPLGAFKEKLFF. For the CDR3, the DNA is TGCGCCAGCAGCCCGAGAGGCCCTTTGGGGGCGTTCAAAGAAAAACTGTTTTTT.

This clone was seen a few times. Here the CDR3 reads CASSEPGQGAYEQYF. In DNA form, the CDR3 reads TGCGCCAGCAGTGAGCCGGGACAGGGAGCCTACGAGCAGTACTTC. The V call is TRBV10-1, the J call TRBJ2-7; 9 nucleotides line up with TRBD1. Germline CDR1 reads WNHNN; CDR2 reads SYGVQD (reference sequence). The CDR3 runs 15 residues. After removal of 2 bases from V and 2 bases from J, the junction contained 4 bases not matched to a gene.

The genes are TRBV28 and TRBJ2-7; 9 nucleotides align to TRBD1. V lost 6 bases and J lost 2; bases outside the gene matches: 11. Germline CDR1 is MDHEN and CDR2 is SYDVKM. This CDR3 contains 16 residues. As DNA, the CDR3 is TGTGCCAGCAGCAGACAGGGGGTCGCTAATACCTACGAGCAGTACTTC. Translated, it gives CASSRQGVANTYEQYF.

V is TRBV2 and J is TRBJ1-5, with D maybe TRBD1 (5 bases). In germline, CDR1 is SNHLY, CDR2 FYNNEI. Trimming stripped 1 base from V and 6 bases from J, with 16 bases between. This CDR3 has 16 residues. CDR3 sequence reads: CASSEGSVGEGQPQHF. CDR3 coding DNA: TGTGCCAGCAGTGAAGGGTCGGTGGGGGAGGGTCAGCCCCAGCATTTT.

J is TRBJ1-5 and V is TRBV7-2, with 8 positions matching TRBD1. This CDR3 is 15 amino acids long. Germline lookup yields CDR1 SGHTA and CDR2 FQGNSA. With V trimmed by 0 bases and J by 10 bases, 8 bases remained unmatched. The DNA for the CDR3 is TGTGCCAGCAGCTTAGCGCACGGACAGGGAGTCCCCCAGCATTTT. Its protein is CASSLAHGQGVPQHF.

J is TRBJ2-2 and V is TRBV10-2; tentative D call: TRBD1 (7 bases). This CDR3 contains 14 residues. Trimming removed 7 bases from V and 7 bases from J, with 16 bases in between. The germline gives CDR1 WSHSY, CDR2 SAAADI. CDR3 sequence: CASTARQGGGELFF. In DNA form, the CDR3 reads TGCGCCAGCACGGCCAGACAGGGAGGCGGGGAGCTGTTTTTT.

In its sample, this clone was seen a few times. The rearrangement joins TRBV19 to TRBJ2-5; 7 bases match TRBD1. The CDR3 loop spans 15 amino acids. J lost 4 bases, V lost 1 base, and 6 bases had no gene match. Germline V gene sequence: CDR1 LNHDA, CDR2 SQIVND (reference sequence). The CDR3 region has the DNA TGTGCCAGTAGTATAGCTGGCAGGGGGACAGAGACCCAGTACTTC. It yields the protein CASSIAGRGTETQYF.

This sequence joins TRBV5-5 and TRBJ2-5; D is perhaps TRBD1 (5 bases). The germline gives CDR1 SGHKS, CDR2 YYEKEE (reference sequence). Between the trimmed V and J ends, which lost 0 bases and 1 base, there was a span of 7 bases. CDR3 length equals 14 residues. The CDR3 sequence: CASSLVQVQETQYF. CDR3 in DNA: TGTGCCAGCAGCTTGGTACAGGTCCAAGAGACCCAGTACTTC.